This TCR beta chain was observed in a study of T cells in Graves' hyperthyroidism and ophthalmopathy. V lost 2 bases, J lost 5 bases, and 6 bases stayed unmatched. This CDR3 spans 16 amino acids. The germline CDR1 and CDR2 sequences are SGHTA and FQGNSA. From RNA transcripts, TCR beta CDR3 regions were amplified. When the TCR CDR3 underwent first-round RT-PCR, the HTBI primer set was used. TCRdb reprocessed the multiplex PCR reads with MiXCR, giving one entry per CDR3 protein. Of about 840,000 distinct CDR3 sequences detected, roughly 40% appear once; the ten largest clones hold 7.5% to 9.5%. The chain employs TRBV7-2 and TRBJ2-5, with 12 bases identical to TRBD1. The receptor was isolated from a man younger than 35 with Graves' hyperthyroidism. The source material was blood. CDR3 coding DNA: TGTGCCAGCAGCTTAATGACGGGACAGGGGGCGGAGACCCAGTACTTC. Its translation is CASSLMTGQGAETQYF.